The present T cell receptor beta chain was sequenced within a study of graft-versus-host responses after intestinal transplantation. Study findings and constraints: GvH clones appeared in recipient marrow, some first in ileum or blood.

Lymphocytes from graft epithelium and lamina propria were isolated. With regard to this clone: Its antigen is still unknown.

Profiled with immunoSEQ multiplex PCR; TCRdb holds only in-frame clones, not every one. The data hold 60,000 to 65,000 clones, with 89% observed a single time. V lost 0 bases to trimming and J lost 1 base, with 16 bases between them. Looked up from germline, CDR1 is SGHRS and CDR2 is YFSETQ. This CDR3 is built from 17 residues. V usage is TRBV5-1 and J usage is TRBJ1-2; tentative D call: TRBD1 (6 bases). The TCR was taken from a human patient who received an intestinal transplant, so some T cells may come from the graft donor. The sequencing used ileum tissue, collected roughly 54 weeks after transplant. This CDR3 reads CASSLEGQRVLNYGYTF. CDR3 bases: TGCGCCAGCAGCTTGGAGGGACAAAGAGTTCTTAACTATGGCTACACCTTC.